What follows describes a single T cell receptor beta chain. What this receptor recognizes is not known. This sequence may be a read error, since a much larger clone differs from it by one base. Reading the label with the study, this specimen's time point is: newly diagnosed GD, antithyroid drugs for less than 3 months. RNA was extracted from PBMCs in TRIzol for both TCR sequencing and RNA sequencing. The diagnosis of Graves' disease was made according to American Thyroid Association guidelines. Patients for the study were recruited at an endocrinology department in Xi'an, China. Each patient gave 7 to 9.5 milliliters of peripheral blood, collected in an EDTA anticoagulant tube. PBMCs were isolated by Ficoll Paque Plus density gradient separation without further T cell sorting. RNA quality was checked with an Agilent 2100 Bioanalyzer and agarose gel, and concentration with a NanoDrop 2000. The library was built by means of multiplex PCR. TCRdb lists the instrument as Illumina HiSeq 4000. TCR beta libraries were built with iRepertoire HTBI primers and Arm-PCR amplification of CDR3 regions. PCR products were gel purified before sequencing. For the original study's pipeline: Across samples, approximately 68 TRBV and 12 to 15 TRBJ segments were identified and used for gene usage analysis of CDR3 amino acid clonotypes. COPE and FqMerger were used to merge filtered high-quality paired reads into contigs. BLAST was used to align contigs to the IMGT TRBV, TRBD and TRBJ reference genes, and CDR3 was defined following IMGT. Any clonotype with a frequency above 0.1% was classified as a highly expanded clone. Shannon entropy served as the measure of repertoire diversity, while the Gini coefficient captured V-J evenness. Public clonotypes were defined as clonotypes shared by more than one individual. TCRdb passed the public sequencing reads through fastp at Q25 and MiXCR, retaining productive beta sequences. Entries are consolidated by CDR3 protein sequence, retaining the most common genes and DNA. None of the V and J calls come from the authors' own analysis; TCRdb made them. The sample table contains roughly 410,000 distinct CDR3 sequences; only one count was recorded for approximately 16% of them. Of the sample, approximately 7.8% falls within the top ten clones.

This sample is drawn from a study of regulatory T cells in long-lasting Graves disease (dated by TCRdb to the early 2020s). Regarding the complete study: Antithyroid drugs had been taken for less than 3 months by newly diagnosed Graves' disease patients. Patients with persistent Graves' disease were compared with patients with newly diagnosed Graves' disease using TCR sequencing and RNA sequencing of peripheral blood. A total of around 35 samples were covered by TCR sequencing, comprising 13 persistent and around 20 newly diagnosed Graves' disease patients. The study took place in China and was registered as a clinical trial.

Beyond this particular receptor, the publication reports: The authors acknowledged the small sample size as a limitation that may reduce accuracy. Sequencing and analysis were restricted to the TCR beta chain. Persistent disease showed preferential use of TRBV28, TRBJ1-2 and TRBJ2-5, whereas newly diagnosed disease favored TRBV20-1 and TRBJ2-1. Because the primary lesion, thyroid tissue, could not be accessed, the study looked at peripheral blood alone. A larger number of public clonotypes was shared among persistent patients (2,741) than among newly diagnosed patients (around 880). Compared with newly diagnosed patients, patients with persistent Graves' disease had lower TCR Shannon entropy and fewer highly expanded clones, which suggests clonal expansion.

Taken from cysteine to phenylalanine, the CDR3 has 14 residues. CDR3 DNA only is kept here, 42 bases in frame from base 1. The CDR1 and CDR2 encoded by the germline V gene are MNHNS and SASEGT. These same records also appear under a second study, on T cells in Graves' hyperthyroidism and ophthalmopathy. As the second study states: Graves' hyperthyroidism was defined as stable when no progression to ophthalmopathy occurred over 18 months of follow-up. Hyperthyroidism patients were newly diagnosed, with disease duration under 2 months, and aged 18 to 65 years. Any patient with an uncontrolled infection, another autoimmune disease, pregnancy or lactation was excluded. Diagnoses were based on clinical symptoms, serum thyroxine and TRAb, thyroid ultrasound and orbital computed tomography. The first round of RT-PCR for the TCR CDR3 was performed with the HTBI primer set and the Qiagen OneStep RT-PCR kit. Blood samples also contained most of the expanded thyroid clonotypes (frequency above 0.001), which suggests that blood repertoires may reflect thyroid immune responses. A 13 V-J signature model separated ophthalmopathy from stable hyperthyroidism, with around 91% sensitivity and 81% to 83% specificity in cross-validation and 80%/75% in testing. In validation, progression to ophthalmopathy was predicted by the model with 65% to 71% sensitivity and just over 72% specificity, a median of roughly 6 months before onset. TCR V-J signatures able to tell the groups apart were searched for in a discovery cohort of 90 to 100 patients, of whom 40 to 45 had Graves' ophthalmopathy and more than 55 had stable Graves' hyperthyroidism. Prospective prediction of ophthalmopathy was tested in an independent validation cohort consisting of 18 to 20 hyperthyroidism patients and more than 15 patients who later progressed to ophthalmopathy. The 90 or so discovery patients were randomly split 7:3 into training and test sets. The study also compared thyroid tissue and blood T-cell repertoires from 5 to 7 Graves' hyperthyroidism patients. Once sampling was done, hyperthyroidism patients were given methimazole at a starting dose of 30 mg daily, whereas ophthalmopathy patients were given high-dose intravenous methylprednisolone. A second multiplex PCR round built the libraries, followed by size selection and purification. Sequencing of the libraries was done on an Illumina HiSeq2000 using paired-end 100 bp reads. SOAPnuke was used to process the raw data, throwing out any read that contained adapters or uncalled bases, had a mean Phred below 15, or lacked an exact constant-primer or identifier match. COPE v1.2.5 was used to merge the high-quality paired reads, and each unique nucleotide sequence was defined as a clonotype. MiTCR v1.1 was used to align the clonotypes against IMGT TRBV, TRBD and TRBJ reference segments. Only V-J combinations with frequency above 0.0001, covering 99.2% of repertoires, were analysed. The TCS score was defined as the ratio of F50 (clonal expansion) to E x V (chaos), calculated using BLOSUM62-based TCRdist between CDR3 peptides within each V-J. Welch's t-statistics and random forest reduced just over 500 V-J features to 13, which were used in a naive Bayes classifier (R e1071). Sample size was not statistically predetermined, and blinding of investigators to group allocation was not performed. The paper reports TCR Vbeta CDR3 sequencing of 140 or so peripheral blood samples: 43 ophthalmopathy, under 85 hyperthyroidism and around 17 progressor patients.

The specimen comprised peripheral blood mononuclear cells (PBMCs), sampled at new diagnosis, from a patient treated with antithyroid drugs. The TCR originated in a woman aged 35 to 49 with Graves disease. Donor details come from another sample of the same person, matched by shared clones. This sequence uses TRBV6-1 and TRBJ2-1, with 10 bases matching TRBD1. Here is the DNA: TGTGTCAGCAGACGGACAGGGGGTCACAATGAGCAGTTCTTC. Its protein is CVSRRTGGHNEQFF.